The next 21 T cell receptor beta chains were all read from a single sample in a study of OX40 agonist ivuxolimab in advanced cancers. Method: immunoSEQ multiplex PCR; TCRdb's copy keeps in-frame clones and lacks some. Of around 72,000 clones listed, more than 65% are singletons. The sequenced sample was CD4+ or CD8+ T cells sorted from blood, obtained in a trial of the OX40 agonist ivuxolimab. Source of these receptors: an adult with an advanced solid tumor such as melanoma, head and neck, liver or kidney cancer.

The J gene is TRBJ1-2, the V gene TRBV12-5; perhaps TRBD1 as D (6 bases). This CDR3 spans 13 amino acids. V lost 6 bases and J 5 bases, leaving 13 bases between the germline ends. Germline V gene lookup returns CDR1 LGHNT and CDR2 FRNRAP. The CDR3 loop reads CASGDARGYGYTF. The DNA for the CDR3 is TGTGCTAGTGGAGATGCCAGGGGATATGGCTACACCTTC. Looking up the rest from reference TRBV12-5 and TRBJ1-2 gives the full variable domain: DARVTQTPRHKVTEMGQEVTMRCQPILGHNTVFWYRQTMMQGLELLAYFRNRAPLDDSGMPKDRFSAEMPDATLATLKIQPSEPRDSAVYFCASGDARGYGYTFGSGTRLTVV.

The genes are TRBV4-1 and TRBJ2-2, with a possible D match to TRBD2 (6 bases). V lost 4 bases and J lost 3, with 15 bases in between. The CDR3 totals 16 residues. Germline CDR1 reads MGHRA; CDR2 reads YSYEKL. CDR3: CASSPAGSGHTGELFF. CDR3 coding DNA: TGCGCCAGCAGCCCGGCGGGATCGGGACACACCGGGGAGCTGTTTTTT.

The chain is built from TRBV30 and TRBJ1-1; possible D gene TRBD1, 6 bases. Germline V gene lookup returns CDR1 GTSNPN and CDR2 SVGIG (reference sequence). The CDR3 contains 13 residues. Between the trimmed V and J ends, which lost 3 bases and 1 base, there was a span of 9 bases. CDR3: CAWRSGANTEAFF. The CDR3, as DNA: TGTGCCTGGAGATCGGGGGCGAACACTGAAGCTTTCTTT.

This clone showed up just a few times. V and J are TRBV7-9 and TRBJ2-5; no firm D call. CDR3 size: 11 residues. Trimming stripped 6 bases from V and 6 bases from J, with 8 bases between. Germline V CDR1 and CDR2: SEHNR, FQNEAQ (reference sequence). DNA for the CDR3: TGTGCCAGCAGTGTGGTGCAGACCCAGTACTTC. It codes for CASSVVQTQYF.

The CDR3 nucleotides read TGTGCCAGCAGTGAATATAAGGCGGCGAACACTGAAGCTTTCTTT. Amino acid sequence: CASSEYKAANTEAFF. The gene calls are TRBV25-1 and TRBJ1-1, with D hard to call. V was clipped by 0 bases and J by 1 base, with 9 bases between them. The CDR3 loop spans 15 amino acids. Germline V lookup: CDR1 MGHDK, CDR2 SYGVNS.

Many counts were recorded for this clone. V usage is TRBV6-5 and J usage is TRBJ1-5, with 7 bases lining up with TRBD1. With 6 bases clipped from V and 0 bases from J, the junction kept 5 bases outside the gene matches. In germline, CDR1 is MNHEY, CDR2 SVGAGI. This CDR3 spans 15 amino acids. Written as DNA, the CDR3 is TGTGCCAGCAGCCCTCGGACAGGTAGCAATCAGCCCCAGCATTTT. It specifies CASSPRTGSNQPQHF.

The rearrangement joins TRBV7-6 to TRBJ1-1; the D is unclear. V was cut by 5 bases and J by 2 bases, with 12 bases left in between. Germline V lookup: CDR1 SGHVS, CDR2 FNYEAQ. The CDR3 runs 14 residues. This CDR3 reads CASSPMNENTEAFF. The DNA for the CDR3 is TGTGCCAGCAGCCCTATGAATGAAAACACTGAAGCTTTCTTT.

The V call is TRBV7-9, the J call TRBJ1-1; 7 bases align to TRBD1. V lost 2 bases and J lost 0; bases outside the gene matches: 0. The CDR3 covers 14 residues. Looked up from germline, CDR1 is SEHNR and CDR2 is FQNEAQ (reference sequence). The CDR3 protein is CASSLQGVNTEAFF. CDR3 nucleotides: TGTGCCAGCAGCTTACAGGGGGTGAACACTGAAGCTTTCTTT.

This chain joins TRBV19 and TRBJ2-5; D may be TRBD2 (6 bases). With 5 bases removed from V and 1 base from J, the gap between germline ends came to 20 bases. CDR1 is LNHDA and CDR2 is SQIVND in the germline V gene (reference sequence). The CDR3 sequence is 17 residues long. CDR3 DNA: TGTGCCAGTAGTTCCACTTGGGGGGAGGACCCCCAAGAGACCCAGTACTTC. The encoded protein is CASSSTWGEDPQETQYF.

This rearrangement joins TRBV27 to TRBJ2-5; 7 bases agree with TRBD1. The CDR3 covers 14 residues. Germline assignment: CDR1 MNHEY and CDR2 SMNVEV (reference sequence). Trimming cost V 4 bases and J 5 bases; bases outside gene matches: 7. CDR3 loop: CASSYAGGGETQYF. CDR3 DNA sequence: TGTGCCAGCAGTTATGCAGGGGGTGGTGAGACCCAGTACTTC.

The rearrangement uses TRBV25-1 and TRBJ2-1; D is undetermined. CDR1 is MGHDK and CDR2 is SYGVNS in the germline V gene. This CDR3 has 15 residues. V dropped 1 base and J dropped 0 bases, with 7 bases sitting between them. The CDR3 loop is CASSEWDNSYNEQFF. For the CDR3, the DNA is TGTGCCAGCAGTGAATGGGATAACTCCTACAATGAGCAGTTCTTC.

In DNA form, the CDR3 reads TGCAGTGCCCGTTCTGGATATGGCTACACCTTC. Translated: CSARSGYGYTF. The gene calls are TRBV20-1 and TRBJ1-2; D gene uncertain. Germline V gene data show CDR1 as DFQATT and CDR2 as SNEGSKA (reference sequence). The V gene lost 6 bases and the J gene lost 5 bases, with 10 bases spanning the gap. CDR3 size: 11 residues.

This clone was seen repeatedly, ten times or more. The gene calls are TRBV29-1 and TRBJ2-3, with 7 positions matching TRBD2. J was trimmed by 1 base and V by 1 base; bases with no gene match: 8. CDR1 and CDR2 (germline): SQVTM, ANQGSEA. This CDR3 has 16 residues. CDR3 in DNA: TGCAGCGTTGAAGGGGGTAGCGGGTTGGGCACAGATACGCAGTATTTT. The encoded protein is CSVEGGSGLGTDTQYF.

This clone was observed a few times. This chain connects TRBV29-1 to TRBJ2-7; possible D gene TRBD2, 5 bases. The V end lost 4 bases, the J end lost 5 bases, and 12 bases lay between the germline ends. The CDR3 is made up of 12 amino acids. Germline CDR1 SQVTM, CDR2 ANQGSEA. Written as DNA, the CDR3 is TGCAGCGTTGGAGGGCAGGCCAACGAGCAGTACTTC. This translates into CSVGGQANEQYF.

This clone was seen a single time. CDR3 in amino acids: CASLPRVAGGETQYF. In nucleotides, the CDR3 is TGTGCCAGCCTCCCGAGGGTAGCGGGAGGTGAGACCCAGTACTTC. The J gene is TRBJ2-5, the V gene TRBV2; 10 bases fit TRBD2. The J segment lost 5 bases and the V segment lost 8 bases, leaving 11 bases of the junction unmatched. CDR3 length: 15 residues. CDR1 and CDR2 (germline): SNHLY, FYNNEI. Based on the CDR3 plus reference TRBV2 and TRBJ2-5, the full variable domain is EPEVTQTPSHQVTQMGQEVILRCVPISNHLYFYWYRQILGQKVEFLVSFYNNEISEKSEIFDDQFSVERPDGSNFTLKIRSTKLEDSAMYFCASLPRVAGGETQYFGPGTRLLVL.

The count of this clone is one. The genes are TRBV10-3 and TRBJ2-7; D uncertain. Per germline, CDR1 ENHRY and CDR2 SYGVKD. V was trimmed by 4 bases and J by 0 bases, leaving 10 bases between them. The CDR3 is made up of 14 amino acids. The chain's CDR3 is CAISGVKASYEQYF. The CDR3, as DNA: TGTGCCATCAGTGGGGTCAAGGCCTCCTACGAGCAGTACTTC.

This rearrangement joins TRBV2 to TRBJ1-4; D might be TRBD1 (5 bases). V was cut by 5 bases and J by 3 bases, with 13 bases left in between. The CDR3 covers 15 residues. Germline V gene sequence: CDR1 SNHLY, CDR2 FYNNEI. The CDR3 loop reads CASSSSGGSNEKLFF. CDR3 DNA: TGTGCCAGCAGTTCTTCCGGGGGGTCTAATGAAAAACTGTTTTTT.

The rearrangement uses TRBV5-4 and TRBJ2-2, with TRBD2 matching over 10 bases. Germline-derived CDR1 and CDR2 are SGHNT and YYREEE (reference sequence). This CDR3 has 17 amino acids. The ends lost 4 bases at V and 4 bases at J; junction bases unmatched: 10. The CDR3 loop reads CASSNPSRTSGTGELFF. CDR3 in DNA: TGTGCCAGCAGCAACCCCTCCCGGACTAGCGGCACCGGGGAGCTGTTTTTT.

V and J are TRBV11-2 and TRBJ1-2, with D possibly TRBD1 on 5 matching bases. Between the trimmed V and J ends, which lost 3 bases and 5 bases, there was a span of 13 bases. CDR3 length equals 14 residues. Germline V gives CDR1 SGHAT, CDR2 FQNNGV. CDR3 amino acids: CASSFPTGGYGYTF. The CDR3 DNA sequence: TGTGCCAGCAGCTTTCCGACCGGGGGTTATGGCTACACCTTC.

The chain carries TRBV6-5 and TRBJ2-3; 10 bases map to TRBD2. The CDR3 runs 16 residues. The V gene's germline CDR1 is MNHEY and CDR2 SVGAGI. The junction had 4 bases not matched to a gene; V was cut back by 2 bases and J by 2 bases. CDR3 DNA sequence: TGTGCCAGCAGTTACGGAGCGGGAGGGCCCACAGATACGCAGTATTTT. Its protein is CASSYGAGGPTDTQYF.

The chain uses TRBV4-1 and TRBJ2-1; 12 bases are shared with TRBD2. The V and J ends lost 2 bases and 8 bases, in that order; junction bases with no gene match: 7. CDR1 and CDR2 from the germline V gene are MGHRA and YSYEKL. The CDR3 is made up of 16 amino acids. CDR3 residues: CASSQSTSGGPDEQFF. The CDR3 DNA sequence: TGCGCCAGCAGCCAATCAACTAGCGGGGGGCCCGATGAGCAGTTCTTC.